The present TCR beta chain was sequenced within a study of tumor-infiltrating lymphocytes in primary liver carcinoma. Turning to the study itself: Lesions, classed as T1-T3 N0M0, spanned about 4.2 to 11 cm across. Sequencing of the samples generated roughly 3.5 to 8 million productive TCRbeta reads, with similar yields across tissue types.

Study outcomes and limitations: Relative to blood, tumors carried a significantly larger fraction of the repertoire in their top 250 clones (p = 0.039).

At least ten counts were recorded for this clonotype. Antigen: not known. For blood RNA, unsorted whole blood served as the source, and germline DNA was extracted too. A primer matching the constant region was used to make TCR beta cDNA from approximately 500 ng of total RNA. Slightly modified ARM-PCR served as the procedure for the TCR beta libraries. These libraries came from three rounds of nested multiplex PCR. TCRdb re-called the multiplex PCR reads through MiXCR, storing one row per CDR3 protein. The sample has nearly 200,000 distinct CDR3 sequences, less than 75% seen once. The sequenced sample was peripheral blood. The sequence derives from an older woman with primary liver carcinoma and hepatitis B virus infection.

The CDR3 DNA is TGCAGCGTTGACTGGTCGGGACTAGGAACAGATACGCAGTATTTT. Amino acid sequence: CSVDWSGLGTDTQYF. The rearrangement uses TRBV29-1 and TRBJ2-3; 8 bases match TRBD2. V gave up 3 bases and J gave up 3 bases; unmatched junction bases: 8. CDR3 length: 15 residues. The germline V gene encodes CDR1 SQVTM and CDR2 ANQGSEA.